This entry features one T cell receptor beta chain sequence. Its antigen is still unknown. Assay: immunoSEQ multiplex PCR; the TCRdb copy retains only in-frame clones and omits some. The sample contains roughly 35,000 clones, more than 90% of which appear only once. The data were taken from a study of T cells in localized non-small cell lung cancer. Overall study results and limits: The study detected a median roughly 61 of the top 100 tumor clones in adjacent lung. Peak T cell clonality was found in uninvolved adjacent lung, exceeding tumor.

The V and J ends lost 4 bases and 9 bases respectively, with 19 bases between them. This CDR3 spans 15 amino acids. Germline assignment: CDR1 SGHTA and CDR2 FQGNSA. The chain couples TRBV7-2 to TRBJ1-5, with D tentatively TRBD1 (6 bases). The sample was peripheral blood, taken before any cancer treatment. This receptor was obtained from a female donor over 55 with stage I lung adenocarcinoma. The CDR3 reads CASSSVDRPGRPQHF. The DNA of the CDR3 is TGTGCCAGCAGCTCGGTCGACAGGCCCGGACGGCCCCAGCATTTT.